This T cell receptor beta chain was recovered during a study of vaccination effects on CD4 cells after COVID-19. Study-wide background: It was a median of 72 days after the second dose that post-vaccine samples were obtained. Cultures used over 1.5 million PBMC per well, about 10 IU/ml IL-2 and about 10 ug/ml peptides.

Isolation of CD4+ T cells took place after about ten days of culture. Confirmation by PCR established that the person had SARS-CoV-2 infection between March and December 2020. Subjects were given two BNT162b2 or mRNA-1273 vaccine doses. The germline CDR1 and CDR2 sequences are SGHTA and FQGNSA. The CDR3 runs to 15 residues. V trimming: 5 bases; J trimming: 0 bases; junction bases outside the gene matches: 7. Notes on this clone: Its antigen is still unknown.

Clones were sequenced by immunoSEQ multiplex PCR, and TCRdb holds only the in-frame ones, with some missing. The sample has about 50,000 clones, over 60% seen once. Study results and limitations: Substantial clonal contraction characterized both infection- and vaccine-induced clones late after vaccination.

Sample: CD4+ T cells from PBMCs cultured without peptide, taken after COVID-19 vaccination. This TCR was sampled from a human donor who had a prior SARS-CoV-2 infection. V usage is TRBV7-2 and J usage is TRBJ2-7; 7 bases map to TRBD2. In DNA, the CDR3 is TGTGCCAGCAGCGACTCTTTAGCGGGCTCCTACGAGCAGTACTTC. It yields the protein CASSDSLAGSYEQYF.